This T cell receptor (beta chain) was observed in a study of T cell responses to AZD1222 COVID-19 vaccine. The CDR3 loop spans 14 amino acids. CDR1 is SGHRS and CDR2 is YFSETQ in the germline V gene. V lost 4 bases, J lost 3 bases, and 6 bases stayed unmatched. Sequencing was performed with immunoSEQ multiplex PCR; in TCRdb, only in-frame clones are kept and a portion is missing. The sample records around 120,000 clones, around nine tenths being singletons. With regard to this clone: As yet, its antigen is unknown.

Findings of the study overall: Only a handful of AZD1222 recipients, five to seven in all, had baseline seropositivity. Reports indicate that nearly half of spike-specific TCRs are directed at unmutated variant regions. Researchers took repertoire samples only after the peak T cell response had come. The donor cohort was predominantly white British with a female majority, and clonal diversity may have been underestimated.

The clonotype was recovered from an adult in good health. This rearrangement joins TRBV5-1 to TRBJ2-5, with 7 bases matching TRBD1. The starting material was peripheral blood, obtained on day 0 of AZD1222 vaccination. The CDR3, as DNA: TGCGCCAGCAGCGGGCCGACAGGGAAAGAGACCCAGTACTTC. Its protein is CASSGPTGKETQYF. Combining the CDR3 with reference TRBV5-1 and TRBJ2-5 gives the whole variable domain KAGVTQTPRYLIKTRGQQVTLSCSPISGHRSVSWYQQTPGQGLQFLFEYFSETQRNKGNFPGRFSGRQFSNSRSEMNVSTLELGDSALYLCASSGPTGKETQYFGPGTRLLVL.